The T cell receptor beta chain described here comes from a study of graft-versus-host responses after intestinal transplantation. Findings and caveats of the study: Peak circulating GvH clone levels tracked with early post-transplant HvG declines.

Data came from immunoSEQ multiplex PCR; TCRdb stores just in-frame clones and leaves some out. The sample lists about 11,000 clones; under 80% were seen once. As for this clone: Its antigen is unidentified.

Processing of graft tissue released intraepithelial and lamina propria lymphocytes. Germline V lookup: CDR1 SGHTA, CDR2 FQGNSA. This CDR3 has 15 residues. V was pared by 3 bases and J by 8 bases, with 14 bases between. This specimen consisted of ileum tissue, obtained 23 days after intestinal transplant. The sequence derives from a human patient who received an intestinal transplant, so some T cells may come from the graft donor. The chain links TRBV7-2 to TRBJ1-6; a weak D match, TRBD1 (6 bases). The CDR3 loop reads CASSFPGGLDSPLHF. Written as DNA, the CDR3 is TGTGCCAGCAGCTTTCCCGGGGGGCTTGATTCACCCCTCCACTTT. Full variable domain (rest looked up from reference TRBV7-2 and TRBJ1-6): GAGVSQSPSNKVTEKGKDVELRCDPISGHTALYWYRQSLGQGLEFLIYFQGNSAPDKSGLPSDRFSAERTGGSVSTLTIQRTQQEDSAVYLCASSFPGGLDSPLHFGNGTRLTVT.